This T cell receptor beta chain was observed in a study of CD8+CD57+ T cells in acquired aplastic anemia. Turning to the study itself: Healthy CD8+ samples averaged roughly 12 million reads.

TCR beta VDJ and CDR3 profiling used genomic DNA as template. From the reads, TCRdb called clonotypes with MiXCR, one entry per CDR3 protein. The sample includes about 210,000 distinct CDR3 sequences, 60% to 65% of them seen just once. Notes on the study in general: There were 25 to 35 CD8+ CDR3 sequences that occurred in both patients and controls. Levels of CD8+ Simpson's diversity were not significantly distinct in patients versus controls.

Germline V gene lookup returns CDR1 LNHDA and CDR2 SQIVND (reference sequence). The CDR3 totals 14 residues. Unmatched junction bases numbered 5, after V lost 4 bases and J lost 3 bases. This clonotype was counted a few times. Its cognate antigen is unknown. The sample was sorted CD4+, CD8+, or CD8+CD57+ T cells (not recorded which) from PBMCs. This TCR came from a human donor in good health. The V call is TRBV19, the J call TRBJ2-7; TRBD1 aligns across 8 bases. Here the CDR3 DNA reads TGTGCCAGTAGTACCGGACAGGGACGCTACGAGCAGTACTTC. It yields the protein CASSTGQGRYEQYF.